One and the same sample provided the 10 T cell receptor beta chains below, sequenced in a study of CD8+CD57+ T cells in acquired aplastic anemia. Profiling that covered TCR beta VDJ and CDR3 relied on genomic DNA as its template. TCRdb reprocessed the reads with MiXCR, giving one entry per CDR3 protein. The data hold roughly 180,000 distinct CDR3 sequences, with 46% observed a single time. Sequencing used sorted CD4+, CD8+, or CD8+CD57+ T cells (not recorded which) from PBMCs. These receptors all stem from a human donor in good health.

This clonotype was counted once. The CDR3 loop reads CASSGPSGRMNTEAFF. The CDR3 nucleotides read TGCGCCAGCAGCGGACCTTCGGGCAGGATGAACACTGAAGCTTTCTTT. This sequence joins TRBV4-1 and TRBJ1-1; D call uncertain. CDR1 and CDR2 (germline): MGHRA, YSYEKL. V gave up 5 bases and J gave up 0 bases, with 16 bases separating them. CDR3 length: 16 residues.

This chain links TRBV3-1 with TRBJ2-5; 12 bases align to TRBD2. CDR3 length: 16 residues. Germline V CDR1 and CDR2: LGHDT, YNNKEL (reference sequence). V trimming: 4 bases; J trimming: 4 bases; junction bases outside the gene matches: 7. The DNA of the CDR3 is TGTGCCAGCAGCCTAAGACTAGCGGGAGAAGCAGAGACCCAGTACTTC. This encodes CASSLRLAGEAETQYF.

The V and J genes are TRBV6-1 and TRBJ2-7, with D possibly matching TRBD2 (5 bases). The CDR3 totals 14 residues. The germline V gene encodes CDR1 MNHNS and CDR2 SASEGT. Trimming stripped 8 bases from V and 0 bases from J, with 14 bases between. The CDR3 sequence is CASLAGIYSYEQYF. The CDR3 DNA reads as TGTGCCAGCTTGGCCGGGATCTACTCCTACGAGCAGTACTTC.

The chain has TRBV20-1 and TRBJ1-2, with D uncertain. Trimming cost V 0 bases and J 2 bases, with 1 base left between them. Germline V lookup: CDR1 DFQATT, CDR2 SNEGSKA (reference sequence). The CDR3 is 11 residues long. As DNA, the CDR3 is TGCAGTGCTAGAGAGAACTATGGCTACACCTTC. The encoded protein is CSARENYGYTF.

Comment on this clonotype: One end of the junction does not line up with germline, which may come from a read error. V and J are TRBV5-5 and TRBJ1-2; D remains unclear. Germline CDR1 SGHKS, CDR2 YYEKEE (reference sequence). The CDR3 has 10 residues. The CDR3 coding sequence is TGCGCCAGCAGCGCTTATGGCTACACCTTC. This translates into CASSAYGYTF.

Ten or more counts support this clonotype. The V and J genes are TRBV2 and TRBJ2-2, with D perhaps TRBD1 or TRBD2 (5 bases each). Germline assignment: CDR1 SNHLY and CDR2 FYNNEI. Trimming removed 6 bases from V and 2 bases from J, with 19 bases in between. The CDR3 loop spans 17 amino acids. CDR3 sequence (DNA): TGTGCCAGCAGCGGACCCCCCGGGACGGTTAACACCGGGGAGCTGTTTTTT. Translating it yields CASSGPPGTVNTGELFF.

By share, this clonotype ranks as medium-sized (0.01 to 0.1%). The CDR3 DNA is TGTGCCATCAGTGGGGCCGGTAATAATTCACCCCTCCACTTT. Its translation is CAISGAGNNSPLHF. This sequence joins TRBV10-3 and TRBJ1-6; D uncertain. The V gene lost 4 bases and the J gene lost 5 bases, with 9 bases spanning the gap. The CDR3 is 14 amino acids. Germline CDR1 is ENHRY and CDR2 is SYGVKD.

J is TRBJ1-4 and V is TRBV2; D is ambiguous. Germline V CDR1 and CDR2: SNHLY, FYNNEI. The CDR3 is 11 residues long. The V end lost 6 bases, the J end lost 12 bases, and 11 bases lay between the germline ends. CDR3 protein: CASSPNMQLFF. The CDR3 bases are TGTGCCAGCAGCCCTAACATGCAACTGTTTTTT.

This clonotype showed up just a few times. This chain joins TRBV6-1 and TRBJ2-1, with 7 positions matching TRBD1. The CDR3 has 16 residues. The V gene's germline CDR1 is MNHNS and CDR2 SASEGT. V dropped 3 bases and J dropped 8; count of bases not matched to a gene: 13. The CDR3 nucleotides are TGTGCCAGCAGTGATACCGGGACAGTGAAGATGGATGAGCAGTTCTTC. Translated: CASSDTGTVKMDEQFF.

A single count supports this clonotype. This chain joins TRBV25-1 and TRBJ2-2, with 10 bases lining up with TRBD2. The CDR3 has 14 residues. Germline V CDR1 and CDR2: MGHDK, SYGVNS. Trimming removed 7 bases from V and 5 bases from J; junction bases left unmatched: 4. In DNA form, the CDR3 reads TGTGCCAGCACGGAGCGGGGGGGGACCGGGGAGCTGTTTTTT. This encodes CASTERGGTGELFF.